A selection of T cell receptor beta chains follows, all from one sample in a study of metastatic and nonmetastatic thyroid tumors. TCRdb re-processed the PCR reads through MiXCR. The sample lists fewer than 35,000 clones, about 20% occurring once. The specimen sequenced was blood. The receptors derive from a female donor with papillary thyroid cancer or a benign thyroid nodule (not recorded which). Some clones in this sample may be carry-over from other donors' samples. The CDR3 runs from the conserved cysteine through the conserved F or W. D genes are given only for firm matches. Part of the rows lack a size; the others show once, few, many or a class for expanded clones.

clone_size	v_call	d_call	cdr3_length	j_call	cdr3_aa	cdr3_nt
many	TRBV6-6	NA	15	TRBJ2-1	CASSYLTSYYNEQFF	TGTGCCAGCAGTTACTTGACTAGTTACTACAATGAGCAGTTCTTC
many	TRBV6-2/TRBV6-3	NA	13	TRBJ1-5	CASSYSPRQPQHF	TGTGCCAGCAGTTACTCGCCCCGGCAGCCCCAGCATTTT
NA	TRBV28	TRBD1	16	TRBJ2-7	CASVSPGQGFGYEQYF	TGTGCCAGCGTATCTCCGGGACAGGGGTTTGGTTACGAGCAGTACTTC
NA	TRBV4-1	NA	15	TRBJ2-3	CASTRTVKSTDTQYF	TGCGCCAGCACCCGGACAGTAAAGAGCACAGATACGCAGTATTTT
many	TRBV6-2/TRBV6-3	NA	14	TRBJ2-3	CASSPRLGGDTQYF	TGTGCCAGCAGTCCCCGCCTTGGGGGGGATACGCAGTATTTT
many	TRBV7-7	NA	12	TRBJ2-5	CASSQGGETQYF	TGTGCTAGCAGTCAGGGGGGGGAGACCCAGTACTTC
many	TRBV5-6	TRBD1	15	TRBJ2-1	CASSLVGQGNNEQFF	TGTGCCAGCAGCTTGGTAGGACAGGGGAACAATGAGCAGTTCTTC
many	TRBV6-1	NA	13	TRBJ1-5	CANTLAYNQPQHF	TGTGCCAATACCTTAGCTTACAATCAGCCCCAGCATTTT
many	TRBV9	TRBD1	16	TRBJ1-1	CASSVLGQGANTEAFF	TGTGCCAGCAGCGTGCTGGGACAGGGGGCCAACACTGAAGCTTTCTTT
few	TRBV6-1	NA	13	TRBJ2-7	CASKTVVCYEQYF	TGTGCCAGCAAGACAGTGGTGTGTTACGAGCAGTACTTC
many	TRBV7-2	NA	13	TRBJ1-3	CASSFHRVDTIYF	TGTGCCAGCAGCTTCCACAGGGTAGACACCATATATTTT
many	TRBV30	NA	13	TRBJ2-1	CAWTRMTYNEQFF	TGTGCCTGGACCCGTATGACCTACAATGAGCAGTTCTTC
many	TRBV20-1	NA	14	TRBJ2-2	CSAPGPRDTGELFF	TGCAGTGCCCCGGGCCCCAGGGACACCGGGGAGCTGTTTTTT
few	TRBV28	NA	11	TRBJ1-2	CASNAKHGYTF	TGTGCCAGCAACGCCAAACATGGCTACACCTTC